One and the same sample provided the 20 T cell receptor beta chains below, sequenced in a study of T-cell reconstitution after alpha-beta-depleted transplantation in children. During its preparation, the TCRbeta library received unique molecular identifiers. TCRdb passed the PCR reads through MiXCR, listing each CDR3 protein once. The table lists 700,000 to 950,000 distinct CDR3 sequences, 15% to 20% of them singletons, with about 4.6% in the top ten. Specimen: PBMCs, mostly from graft donor cells, collected 360 days after TCRalphabeta/CD19-depleted stem cell transplant. These receptors were taken from a male patient aged 10 to 17 who had a stem cell transplant for acute lymphoblastic leukemia, so the T cells may come from the graft donor.

The rearrangement joins TRBV11-2 to TRBJ2-5, with D perhaps given as TRBD1 or TRBD2 (5 bases each). V dropped 5 bases and J dropped 4 bases, with 23 bases sitting between them. Germline values: CDR1 SGHAT, CDR2 FQNNGV. There are 17 residues in the CDR3. CDR3 bases: TGTGCCAGCAGCCAAGACTACAGGTTGGGGTCCGGAGAGACCCAGTACTTC. Translating gives CASSQDYRLGSGETQYF. Based on the CDR3 plus reference TRBV11-2 and TRBJ2-5, the full variable domain is EAGVAQSPRYKIIEKRQSVAFWCNPISGHATLYWYQQILGQGPKLLIQFQNNGVVDDSQLPKDRFSAERLKGVDSTLKIQPAKLEDSAVYLCASSQDYRLGSGETQYFGPGTRLLVL.

This clonotype was seen a few times. This rearrangement joins TRBV7-9 to TRBJ2-7, with D hard to call. The CDR3 consists of 13 residues. The V gene lost 4 bases and the J gene lost 3 bases, with 10 bases spanning the gap. CDR1 is SEHNR, CDR2 FQNEAQ, per germline (reference sequence). The DNA for the CDR3 is TGTGCCAGCAGCTCGGGTTGGGTCTACGAGCAGTACTTC. This translates into CASSSGWVYEQYF.

The sample holds a few counts of this clonotype. V is TRBV20-1 and J is TRBJ1-1; no clear D gene. From germline, CDR1 is DFQATT and CDR2 SNEGSKA (reference sequence). The V end was cut by 0 bases, the J end by 1 base, with 6 bases between. This CDR3 region has 13 residues. In DNA form, the CDR3 reads TGCAGTGCTAGAGAGGTGGGGAACACTGAAGCTTTCTTT. Encoded protein: CSAREVGNTEAFF.

This chain uses TRBV27 with TRBJ2-1, with D tentatively TRBD2 (6 bases). Trimming shortened V by 7 bases and J by 3 bases, and 13 bases separated the two germline ends. The germline V gene has CDR1 MNHEY and CDR2 SMNVEV (reference sequence). The CDR3 length is 14 residues. CDR3 sequence: CASTRDSYYNEQFF. The CDR3 DNA follows: TGTGCCAGCACGAGGGACTCTTACTACAATGAGCAGTTCTTC.

This clonotype came up a few times. This chain connects TRBV29-1 to TRBJ2-5; 12 bases fit TRBD2. V lost 8 bases, J lost 4 bases, and 20 bases stayed unmatched. CDR1 SQVTM and CDR2 ANQGSEA come from the germline V gene. CDR3 length: 18 amino acids. The CDR3, as DNA: TGCAGCCTTCTCCCGCTAGCGGGAGGGCCACTCGACGGAGAGACCCAGTACTTC. It codes for CSLLPLAGGPLDGETQYF.

V usage is TRBV5-1 and J usage is TRBJ1-2; the match to TRBD1 covers 7 bases. V dropped 1 base and J dropped 0; count of bases not matched to a gene: 9. There are 17 residues in the CDR3. CDR1 and CDR2 (germline): SGHRS, YFSETQ. The CDR3 nucleotides are TGCGCCAGCAGCTTGTTTGCAGGGGGTAAAACTAACTATGGCTACACCTTC. Translation gives CASSLFAGGKTNYGYTF.

The sample holds a few counts of this clonotype. The chain carries TRBV9 and TRBJ2-5; 15 positions match TRBD2. This CDR3 contains 18 residues. Germline V gene data show CDR1 as SGDLS and CDR2 as YYNGEE. With 5 bases clipped from V and 2 bases from J, the junction kept 10 bases outside the gene matches. The DNA of the CDR3 is TGTGCCAGCAGTCTGGGGACTAGCGGGAGGATTGGGCAAGAGACCCAGTACTTC. This translates into CASSLGTSGRIGQETQYF.

Points on this clonotype: At one of its ends the junction is not consistent with the germline gene, which may arise from a read error. The gene calls are TRBV3-1 and TRBJ2-5; TRBD2 is a possible D gene (6 bases). This CDR3 is 18 amino acids long. CDR1 LGHDT and CDR2 YNNKEL come from the germline V gene (reference sequence). The CDR3 region is CASSKEALGGAYQETQYF. CDR3 nucleotide sequence: TGTGCCAGCAGCAAAGAGGCTCTGGGCGGGGCGTACCAAGAGACCCAGTACTTC.

This clonotype was found a few times. The chain uses TRBV29-1 and TRBJ2-1; tentatively, D is TRBD2 (5 bases). Between the trimmed V and J ends, which lost 6 bases and 7 bases, there was a span of 19 bases. The CDR3 is 14 amino acids. Germline values: CDR1 SQVTM, CDR2 ANQGSEA. The CDR3, as DNA: TGCAGCGTGTCCAGGCCGGGGTTTACGAATGAGCAGTTCTTC. Encoded protein: CSVSRPGFTNEQFF.

The chain uses TRBV7-9 and TRBJ2-5; 8 nucleotides agree with TRBD1. Germline V gene sequence: CDR1 SEHNR, CDR2 FQNEAQ (reference sequence). V was clipped by 4 bases and J by 1 base; unmatched bases: 5. The CDR3 is 15 residues long. CDR3: CASSSVGQVQETQYF. The CDR3 nucleotides are TGTGCCAGCAGCTCAGTGGGACAGGTCCAAGAGACCCAGTACTTC.

This clonotype was observed many times. The genes are TRBV20-1 and TRBJ2-3, with 11 bases fitting TRBD2. Germline CDR1 is DFQATT and CDR2 is SNEGSKA (reference sequence). The junction had 6 bases not matched to a gene; V was cut back by 7 bases and J by 3 bases. This CDR3 region has 14 residues. CDR3 residues: CSGRASGRTDTQYF. CDR3 coding DNA: TGCAGTGGGCGGGCTAGCGGGAGGACAGATACGCAGTATTTT.

This clonotype was detected a few times. The V and J genes are TRBV29-1 and TRBJ1-1; D not resolved. The CDR3 runs 14 residues. Germline values: CDR1 SQVTM, CDR2 ANQGSEA. Trimming shortened V by 5 bases and J by 2 bases, and 15 bases separated the two germline ends. The CDR3 loop reads CSVSGLWFNTEAFF. CDR3 in DNA: TGCAGCGTTTCAGGTCTATGGTTCAACACTGAAGCTTTCTTT.

CDR3 amino acids: CASRSSGAFSYNEQFF. The CDR3 bases are TGCGCCAGCAGGTCTAGCGGGGCCTTCTCCTACAATGAGCAGTTCTTC. V is TRBV5-1 and J is TRBJ2-1; 9 bases fit TRBD2. Germline V gene sequence: CDR1 SGHRS, CDR2 YFSETQ. CDR3 length: 16 amino acids. J gave up 0 bases and V 5 bases, and 6 bases lay outside the gene matches.

This clonotype was seen a few times. The rearrangement links TRBV12-3 or TRBV12-4 to TRBJ1-1; 11 nucleotides line up with TRBD1. The V gene end was trimmed by 5 bases and the J gene end by 7 bases; junction bases not matched to a gene: 12. CDR3 length: 16 residues. CDR3 sequence (DNA): TGTGCCAGCAGTCGAAATTTGGACAGGGGGCGACGTGAAGCTTTCTTT. Its translation is CASSRNLDRGRREAFF.

Regarding this clonotype: This may arise from a read error, as a much more abundant clone is one base away. V and J are TRBV4-1 and TRBJ1-2, with D unresolved. CDR1 and CDR2 (germline): MGHRA, YSYEKL. There are 14 residues in the CDR3. The V and J ends lost 1 base and 6 bases respectively, with 12 bases between them. CDR3 sequence reads: CASSQVGDVDGYTF. For the CDR3, the DNA is TGCGCCAGCAGCCAAGTTGGGGATGTGGATGGCTACACCTTC.

A few counts support this clonotype. The CDR3 nucleotides read TGTGCCAGCAGCCCAACCAGGGAGCCTAACTATGGCTACACCTTC. This gives the protein CASSPTREPNYGYTF. V usage is TRBV27 and J usage is TRBJ1-2, with a possible D match to TRBD1 (5 bases). Germline V gene data show CDR1 as MNHEY and CDR2 as SMNVEV (reference sequence). Between the trimmed V and J ends, which lost 6 bases and 0 bases, there was a span of 14 bases. CDR3 length: 15 residues.

This chain joins TRBV4-3 and TRBJ2-6; D gene uncertain. This CDR3 comprises 14 residues. Trimming cost V 10 bases and J 0 bases, with 10 bases left between them. In germline, CDR1 is LGHNA, CDR2 YSLEER. The CDR3 sequence is CAISQGSGANVLTF. The CDR3 DNA reads TGCGCCATCAGTCAAGGCTCTGGGGCCAACGTCCTGACTTTC.

This clonotype turned up a few times. The rearrangement uses TRBV20-1 and TRBJ2-1, with 8 positions matching TRBD2. The CDR3 sequence is 16 residues long. With V trimmed by 0 bases and J by 2 bases, 6 bases remained unmatched. Germline V gene lookup returns CDR1 DFQATT and CDR2 SNEGSKA (reference sequence). CDR3 protein: CSARDRGLGAYNEQFF. CDR3 nucleotides: TGCAGTGCTAGAGATAGGGGACTAGGGGCCTACAATGAGCAGTTCTTC.

This clonotype came up a few times. The V gene is TRBV7-2, the J gene TRBJ2-1, with D possibly TRBD2 on 6 matching bases. The CDR3 extends over 15 amino acids. Germline V gene sequence: CDR1 SGHTA, CDR2 FQGNSA. The V gene lost 6 bases and the J gene lost 5 bases, with 17 bases spanning the gap. Written as DNA, the CDR3 is TGTGCCAGCAGGCGCCGACTAGTATCCCACAATGAGCAGTTCTTC. It codes for CASRRRLVSHNEQFF.

V usage is TRBV28 and J usage is TRBJ2-7; D not resolved. This CDR3 has 13 residues. Germline CDR1 MDHEN, CDR2 SYDVKM. V lost 4 bases, J lost 0 bases, and 7 bases lay in between. CDR3 in DNA: TGTGCCAGCAGTTCACACGGCTCCTACGAGCAGTACTTC. It yields the protein CASSSHGSYEQYF.